Included here is one TCR beta chain sequence, with context. Its antigen is currently unknown. The TRB libraries of cDNA were built by UMI-labeled 5' RACE. TCRdb re-called the 5' RACE reads; every CDR3 protein appears as one record, without DNA. The sample has under 75,000 distinct CDR3 sequences. These data originate in a study of CXCR3-negative and CXCR3-positive naive CD8 T cells. Whole-study findings and limits: Against CXCR3-negative naive cells, CXCR3-positive naive cells showed more hydrophobic TRB CDR3s. Similar TRBV-TRBJ usage was seen in naive cells (both CXCR3-negative and CXCR3-positive), but memory cells differed. Surface CD5 was comparable between naive subsets; TCR strength was inferred from TRB CDR3 properties. After cryopreservation, CXCR3 expression dropped partially; most assays used fresh PBMCs. Much lower diversity was found in memory CD8+ cells, while both naive subsets had comparably high diversity.

Germline CDR1 SQVTM, CDR2 ANQGSEA. This CDR3 region has 13 residues. The material sequenced was naive CXCR3+ CD8+ T cells from blood. The subset: CD45RO-CCR7+CD27+CD95- naive CD8+ T cells expressing CXCR3 (TNR3+). V is TRBV29-1 and J is TRBJ2-3; the D call of TRBD1 rests on TCRdb alone, since no DNA is present to check it. This sequence was found in a human donor in good health. Some clones in this sample may be carry-over from other donors' samples. The CDR3 loop reads CSVADRAGDTQYF.